The entry below gives a single T cell receptor (beta chain) sequence along with its context. The antigen is undetermined. Trimming left V 3 bases short and J 3 bases short, with 8 bases between. This CDR3 is built from 13 residues. CDR1 is SGHAT, CDR2 FQNNGV, per germline. This specimen belongs to a study of cytomegalovirus exposure and HLA in healthy donors. Overall study results and limits: Rarity characterized most TCR sequences, yet some public TCRs appeared in many donors.

Both 60 Vbeta primers and 13 Jbeta primers went into the PCR. Using immunoSEQ multiplex PCR, the repertoire was profiled, and TCRdb retains in-frame clones only, with some absent. The sample yields 95,000 to 150,000 clones, around three quarters seen once. The clonotype comes from a woman aged 25 to 45 in good health and CMV-seropositive. This sequence joins TRBV11-2 and TRBJ1-2; D unresolved. Source material: PBMCs. CDR3 bases: TGTGCCAGCAGCTTCCGGGAATACTATGGCTACACCTTC. This gives the protein CASSFREYYGYTF.